The entry below gives a single T cell receptor beta chain sequence along with its context. Antigen: not known. One heparinised draw, averaging approximately 120 mL, was taken per donor. The authors reverse transcribed all of the isolated RNA, so sequencing captured expressed TCRB transcripts. Sequenced by immunoSEQ multiplex PCR; TCRdb stores in-frame clones only, minus some. Found here are 10,000 to 15,000 clones, 35% to 55% of them singletons; the top ten hold approximately 0.89%. These data belong to a study of beta chain features in type 1 diabetes. In the study overall: All samples together contributed some 100,000,000 sorted cells for examination. Overall study findings and caveats: Insertions at VDJ junctions were less frequent in type 1 diabetes patients. These patients also deleted more nucleotides at the same junctions. Since sequencing was performed on cDNA, cells with high TCR expression could be over-represented.

The CDR3 runs to 15 residues. Material for sequencing was stem cell memory CD4+ T cells from blood. This chain joins TRBV21-1 and TRBJ1-2. TRBV21-1 constitutes a pseudogene. This receptor was obtained from a man in his late teens or twenties in good health. DNA of the CDR3: TGTGCCAGCAGCAACATAGGGACTTTTAACTATGGCTACACCTTC. It translates to CASSNIGTFNYGYTF.